Each of the 29 T cell receptor beta chains below was sequenced from the same sample in a study of shared clonotypes between healthy human individuals (TCRdb year 2020). The method behind the library was the immunoSEQ multiplex PCR assay. In TCRdb, the immuneACCESS table is reduced to in-frame sequences with V and J assigned. These tables do not hold every clone; where another copy was compared, an unresolved V gene accounts for under half, and the others remain unexplained. Within this sample are some 240,000 clones, with 65% of them counted one time only. Jointly, the top ten make up approximately 12% of the sample. The sequenced sample consisted of memory CD4+ T cells sorted from blood. What the cell subset or site label conveys for this sample: CD45RA-negative fraction. Every receptor here comes from a man in his thirties or forties in good health.

This chain connects TRBV5-4 to TRBJ2-7; D is perhaps TRBD1 or TRBD2 (6 bases each). In germline, CDR1 is SGHNT, CDR2 YYREEE (reference sequence). V was pared by 0 bases and J by 2 bases, with 18 bases between. The CDR3 has 17 amino acids. The CDR3 DNA sequence: TGTGCCAGCAGCTTGGCCTTGGGGGCCGGGGGCGCCTACGAGCAGTACTTC. Its protein is CASSLALGAGGAYEQYF.

This chain links TRBV7-6 with TRBJ2-7; D uncertain. The CDR3 loop spans 15 amino acids. V dropped 5 bases and J dropped 2 bases, with 16 bases sitting between them. CDR1 and CDR2 from the germline V gene are SGHVS and FNYEAQ. CDR3 amino acids: CASSPKVLPTYEQYF. The CDR3 region has the DNA TGTGCCAGCAGCCCAAAGGTTCTCCCCACCTACGAGCAGTACTTC.

This clone showed up just a few times. The chain has TRBV11-2 and TRBJ2-5; 9 positions agree with TRBD1. V shed 5 bases and J 5 bases; nucleotides not matched to a gene: 12. Germline CDR1 SGHAT, CDR2 FQNNGV. CDR3 length: 16 residues. The CDR3 region has the DNA TGTGCCAGCAGCGGAGCTAACAGGGGGCGCATGGAGACCCAGTACTTC. This sequence encodes CASSGANRGRMETQYF.

In this sample, this clone turned up a few times. The V call is TRBV28, the J call TRBJ1-5, with 8 positions matching TRBD1. The germline gives CDR1 MDHEN, CDR2 SYDVKM. V gave up 5 bases and J gave up 7 bases; unmatched junction bases: 7. The CDR3 length is 14 residues. The CDR3 DNA reads as TGTGCCAGCAGTACAGGGGGGTCCTACCAGCCCCAGCATTTT. It codes for CASSTGGSYQPQHF.

The chain uses TRBV5-1 and TRBJ2-1; 7 nucleotides align to TRBD1. The V gene's germline CDR1 is SGHRS and CDR2 YFSETQ. CDR3 length: 14 amino acids. The ends lost 4 bases at V and 4 bases at J; junction bases unmatched: 5. CDR3 loop: CASSPGTEYNEQFF. The DNA of the CDR3 is TGCGCCAGCAGCCCCGGGACAGAGTACAATGAGCAGTTCTTC.

The V call is TRBV28, the J call TRBJ1-5; perhaps TRBD1 as D (5 bases). Per the germline V gene, CDR1 is MDHEN and CDR2 is SYDVKM. V lost 3 bases and J 6 bases, leaving 12 bases between the germline ends. The CDR3 is 14 residues long. The CDR3 protein is CASSFQGTPQPQHF. CDR3 sequence (DNA): TGTGCCAGCAGTTTCCAAGGGACGCCTCAGCCCCAGCATTTT. The complete variable domain, with remaining parts taken from reference TRBV28 and TRBJ1-5, reads DVKVTQSSRYLVKRTGEKVFLECVQDMDHENMFWYRQDPGLGLRLIYFSYDVKMKEKGDIPEGYSVSREKKERFSLILESASTNQTSMYLCASSFQGTPQPQHFGDGTRLSIL.

In its sample, this clone was seen many times. The rearrangement links TRBV5-1 to TRBJ1-4; D unresolved. V lost 1 base, J lost 7 bases, and 8 bases lay in between. Germline assignment: CDR1 SGHRS and CDR2 YFSETQ. CDR3 length: 13 amino acids. DNA of the CDR3: TGCGCCAGCAGCTTGTCGCCGGGTGAAAAACTGTTTTTT. Its protein product is CASSLSPGEKLFF.

This clone came up a few times. This rearrangement joins TRBV28 to TRBJ1-4; D is unclear. Germline V gives CDR1 MDHEN, CDR2 SYDVKM. The CDR3 covers 14 residues. Trimming took 8 bases from V and 4 from J, leaving 14 bases between them. The CDR3: CASAFWGVNEKLFF. The CDR3 nucleotides are TGTGCCAGCGCGTTTTGGGGAGTTAATGAAAAACTGTTTTTT.

The chain is built from TRBV27 and TRBJ2-1, with D perhaps assigned TRBD1 or TRBD2 (6 bases each). The germline V gene has CDR1 MNHEY and CDR2 SMNVEV (reference sequence). Trimming removed 5 bases from V and 9 bases from J, with 23 bases in between. CDR3 size: 16 residues. The CDR3 sequence: CASSQNLAPGAGEQFF. For the CDR3, the DNA is TGTGCCAGCAGTCAGAACCTAGCGCCAGGGGCGGGTGAGCAGTTCTTC.

The rearrangement links TRBV4-2 to TRBJ2-5; TRBD2 might be the D (6 bases). Between the trimmed V and J ends, which lost 0 bases and 4 bases, there was a span of 21 bases. Germline V gene lookup returns CDR1 LGHNA and CDR2 YNFKEQ. The CDR3 runs 18 residues. CDR3 in DNA: TGTGCCAGCAGCCAAGAGTCGGGGATAGCGGCCTCCCGAGAGACCCAGTACTTC. It translates to CASSQESGIAASRETQYF.

The chain has TRBV7-3 and TRBJ2-3; TRBD2 might be the D (5 bases). The CDR3 spans 15 residues. Germline loops: CDR1 SGHTA, CDR2 FQGTGA. V was clipped by 5 bases and J by 4 bases, with 16 bases between them. The CDR3: CASSAGARKSDTQYF. The CDR3 DNA reads as TGTGCCAGCAGCGCGGGTGCGCGGAAGTCAGATACGCAGTATTTT.

This chain uses TRBV6-6 with TRBJ1-5, with D maybe TRBD1 (6 bases). Germline V gene sequence: CDR1 MNHNY, CDR2 SVGAGI (reference sequence). The V end was cut by 6 bases, the J end by 7 bases, with 16 bases between. CDR3 length equals 14 residues. The CDR3 protein is CASSNRESAQPQHF. In DNA form, the CDR3 reads TGTGCCAGCAGCAACAGGGAGTCAGCCCAGCCCCAGCATTTT.

This clone was counted between two and nine times. The chain recombines TRBV7-2 with TRBJ1-1; D unclear. Germline V gene sequence: CDR1 SGHTA, CDR2 FQGNSA. Deletions cut 3 bases from V and 1 base from J, with 9 bases between. This CDR3 region has 14 residues. The CDR3 here is CASSLTAANTEAFF. In DNA form, the CDR3 reads TGTGCCAGCAGCTTGACGGCAGCGAACACTGAAGCTTTCTTT.

The genes are TRBV10-2 and TRBJ2-1; D might be TRBD1 (6 bases). The germline V gene has CDR1 WSHSY and CDR2 SAAADI. Deletions cut 3 bases from V and 0 bases from J, with 12 bases between. This CDR3 spans 16 amino acids. CDR3 coding DNA: TGCGCCAGCAGTGAACCAGGGGTGAGCTCCTACAATGAGCAGTTCTTC. As protein: CASSEPGVSSYNEQFF.

This clone came up a few times. This chain uses TRBV29-1 with TRBJ2-1, with 10 bases lining up with TRBD2. Germline-derived CDR1 and CDR2 are SQVTM and ANQGSEA. CDR3 length equals 12 residues. V was pared by 6 bases and J by 6 bases, with 2 bases of the junction left unmatched. The CDR3 coding sequence is TGCAGCGTAGGACTAGCGGCCAATGAGCAGTTCTTC. As protein: CSVGLAANEQFF.

This chain connects TRBV7-9 to TRBJ2-7; D remains unclear. The V gene's germline CDR1 is SEHNR and CDR2 FQNEAQ (reference sequence). This CDR3 is 10 amino acids long. The germline V and J ends were trimmed by 8 bases and 2 bases, with 4 bases remaining between them. CDR3 coding DNA: TGTGCCAGCGGGACCTACGAGCAGTACTTC. Its translation is CASGTYEQYF.

The rearrangement links TRBV11-1 to TRBJ1-1; 7 positions match TRBD1. Germline V gene lookup returns CDR1 SGHAT and CDR2 FQDESV (reference sequence). This CDR3 spans 15 amino acids. The V gene end was trimmed by 5 bases and the J gene end by 0 bases; junction bases not matched to a gene: 6. The CDR3 DNA follows: TGTGCCAGCAGCGGGACAGACCTCTTGAACACTGAAGCTTTCTTT. Protein sequence: CASSGTDLLNTEAFF.

This clone was picked up many times. This rearrangement joins TRBV7-9 to TRBJ2-2, with D perhaps being TRBD1 or TRBD2 (5 bases each). V gave up 6 bases and J gave up 6 bases, with 17 bases separating them. Germline V lookup: CDR1 SEHNR, CDR2 FQNEAQ (reference sequence). The CDR3 spans 15 residues. The CDR3 region is CASRPGWGFSGELFF. CDR3 DNA sequence: TGTGCCAGCAGACCAGGGTGGGGGTTCTCCGGGGAGCTGTTTTTT.

With regard to this clone: Other nucleotide sequences from this sample produce the same CDR3. The chain has TRBV5-6 and TRBJ2-7, with D possibly matching TRBD1 (6 bases). This CDR3 has 13 residues. The germline CDR1 and CDR2 sequences are SGHDT and YYEEEE. With 4 bases removed from V and 5 bases from J, the gap between germline ends came to 13 bases. The CDR3 sequence: CASSTGQWDEQYF. The CDR3 bases are TGTGCCAGCAGCACAGGACAGTGGGACGAGCAGTACTTC. Variable domain in full (rest from reference TRBV5-6 and TRBJ2-7): DAGVTQSPTHLIKTRGQQVTLRCSPKSGHDTVSWYQQALGQGPQFIFQYYEEEERQRGNFPDRFSGHQFPNYSSELNVNALLLGDSALYLCASSTGQWDEQYFGPGTRLTVT.

The V and J genes are TRBV6-1 and TRBJ2-3, with D possibly being TRBD1 (5 bases). Germline V gene lookup returns CDR1 MNHNS and CDR2 SASEGT. This CDR3 is 11 amino acids long. V lost 6 bases and J lost 11, with 12 bases in between. The CDR3 DNA sequence: TGTGCCAGCAGCCAGGGCGGTTGGCAGTATTTT. Its translation is CASSQGGWQYF.

The chain recombines TRBV14 with TRBJ2-3; 10 nucleotides align to TRBD1. Trimming removed 5 bases from V and 6 bases from J; junction bases left unmatched: 8. CDR3 length: 15 amino acids. The germline V gene has CDR1 SGHDN and CDR2 FVKESK. CDR3 sequence: CASSYDRGHVDTQYF. The CDR3 DNA is TGTGCCAGCAGCTACGACAGGGGGCACGTTGATACGCAGTATTTT.

The genes are TRBV5-5 and TRBJ2-7; 7 bases are shared with TRBD1. CDR3 length equals 14 residues. Germline CDR1 reads SGHKS; CDR2 reads YYEKEE (reference sequence). V was clipped by 3 bases and J by 3 bases; unmatched bases: 6. The CDR3 nucleotides read TGTGCCAGCAGCTCGCCGGGACAGATCTACGAGCAGTACTTC. Translating it yields CASSSPGQIYEQYF.

The V gene is TRBV5-6, the J gene TRBJ1-4; TRBD1 might be the D (6 bases). Germline CDR1 and CDR2: SGHDT and YYEEEE. V lost 5 bases, J lost 12 bases, and 17 bases lay in between. The CDR3 is 13 amino acids. CDR3 region: CASSRRDNRELFF. In DNA, the CDR3 is TGTGCCAGCAGTCGCCGGGACAATCGGGAACTGTTTTTT.

The rearrangement uses TRBV10-3 and TRBJ1-3; 9 bases line up with TRBD1. The CDR3 contains 15 residues. In germline, CDR1 is ENHRY, CDR2 SYGVKD. Losses at the gene ends were 6 bases for V and 8 bases for J; bases not matched to a gene: 11. Here the CDR3 DNA reads TGTGCCATCAGCCTCGCCTCGGACAGGGGTGACACCATATATTTT. As protein: CAISLASDRGDTIYF.

This clone was seen more than once but under ten times. This rearrangement joins TRBV28 to TRBJ1-5, with 10 bases that match TRBD1. The V gene's germline CDR1 is MDHEN and CDR2 SYDVKM. V shed 6 bases and J 5 bases; nucleotides not matched to a gene: 10. CDR3 size: 16 residues. The CDR3 protein is CASRPRDRGSYQPQHF. The CDR3 nucleotides are TGTGCCAGCAGGCCCCGGGACAGGGGATCCTATCAGCCCCAGCATTTT.

V gene TRBV5-4 combines with J gene TRBJ2-7; TRBD1 matches 9 bases. Germline V lookup: CDR1 SGHNT, CDR2 YYREEE (reference sequence). Losses at the gene ends were 4 bases for V and 2 bases for J; bases not matched to a gene: 4. The CDR3 has 14 amino acids. The CDR3 spells CASSTGTGTYEQYF. CDR3 sequence (DNA): TGTGCCAGCAGCACCGGGACAGGGACCTACGAGCAGTACTTC.

The V gene is TRBV7-6, the J gene TRBJ2-5, with TRBD1 matching 7 bases. Germline CDR1 reads SGHVS; CDR2 reads FNYEAQ. Losses at the gene ends were 5 bases for V and 5 bases for J; bases not matched to a gene: 8. The CDR3 consists of 14 residues. The CDR3 spells CASSLQGWSETQYF. The CDR3, as DNA: TGTGCCAGCAGCCTACAGGGGTGGTCGGAGACCCAGTACTTC.

This clone was counted a few times. The V and J genes are TRBV10-3 and TRBJ2-5, with D possibly TRBD1 on 5 matching bases. V lost 7 bases and J lost 1, with 7 bases in between. Germline V lookup: CDR1 ENHRY, CDR2 SYGVKD. This CDR3 region has 12 residues. The CDR3 DNA sequence: TGTGCCATCAAGACAGCCCAAGAGACCCAGTACTTC. It translates to CAIKTAQETQYF.

Ten or more counts support this clone. In the same sample, other DNA sequences code for this CDR3. The V and J genes are TRBV29-1 and TRBJ2-1; 7 bases are a match to TRBD2. J lost 4 bases, V lost 0 bases, and 15 bases had no gene match. CDR1 and CDR2 (germline): SQVTM, ANQGSEA. The CDR3 has 18 amino acids. CDR3 amino acids: CSVEDNTRTRGVYNEQFF. As DNA, the CDR3 is TGCAGCGTTGAAGATAATACTCGGACTAGGGGAGTGTACAATGAGCAGTTCTTC.